Given below is one TCR beta chain in context. The data originate from a study of blood T cell repertoires in COVID-19. Trimming left V 1 base short and J 5 bases short, with 11 bases between. This CDR3 has 15 residues. CDR1 and CDR2 (germline): LNHDA, SQIVND (reference sequence). Method: immunoSEQ multiplex PCR; TCRdb's copy keeps in-frame clones and lacks some. The sample comprises roughly 240,000 clones, roughly 86% of which are singletons, and 3% rests with the top ten. The chain employs TRBV19 and TRBJ2-2; the D gene is possibly TRBD1 (7 bases). The sample was peripheral blood. This TCR was sampled from a woman in her twenties or thirties who had recovered from COVID-19. CDR3 nucleotides: TGTGCCAGTAGTATAGTGCAGGGGGGAACCGGGGAGCTGTTTTTT. Amino acid sequence: CASSIVQGGTGELFF.